Following are 17 T cell receptor beta chains from one sample sequenced in a study of T cells in Graves' hyperthyroidism and ophthalmopathy. TCR beta CDR3 regions were amplified from RNA. A first-round RT-PCR of the TCR CDR3 used the HTBI primer set. In TCRdb, the multiplex PCR reads were re-called with MiXCR into one record per CDR3 protein. The sample contains about 58,000 distinct CDR3 sequences, around 50% of which appear only once. Sample: blood. These receptor sequences come from a woman aged 25 to 39 with Graves' ophthalmopathy.

The chain has TRBV3-1 and TRBJ2-7; 10 bases match TRBD2. The CDR3 runs to 17 residues. Germline V gene lookup returns CDR1 LGHDT and CDR2 YNNKEL (reference sequence). The V and J ends lost 0 bases and 5 bases, in that order; junction bases with no gene match: 10. Written as DNA, the CDR3 is TGTGCCAGCAGCCAAGAGGTCCTAGCGGGAGTAAGCAACGAGCAGTACTTC. Translated, it gives CASSQEVLAGVSNEQYF.

This clonotype was recorded at least ten times. The chain has TRBV7-2 and TRBJ1-1; TRBD1 is a possible D gene (6 bases). Per germline, CDR1 SGHTA and CDR2 FQGNSA. The germline V and J ends were trimmed by 3 bases and 7 bases, with 12 bases remaining between them. This CDR3 comprises 13 residues. The CDR3 loop reads CASSFGGGDEAFF. DNA of the CDR3: TGTGCCAGCAGCTTCGGCGGGGGCGATGAAGCTTTCTTT. The variable domain in full, completed from reference TRBV7-2 and TRBJ1-1, reads GAGVSQSPSNKVTEKGKDVELRCDPISGHTALYWYRQSLGQGLEFLIYFQGNSAPDKSGLPSDRFSAERTGGSVSTLTIQRTQQEDSAVYLCASSFGGGDEAFFGQGTRLTVV.

Concerning this clonotype: A read error is likely, as this CDR3 ends without the conserved phenylalanine or tryptophan. It is unclear where the CDR3 begins or ends on the DNA, so no DNA is shown, and the CDR3 is as TCRdb lists it. The V gene is TRBV20-1, the J gene TRBJ2-7; TRBD2, the table's D call, lacks a check against the DNA. The germline V gene encodes CDR1 DFQATT and CDR2 SNEGSKA (reference sequence). Counting both end residues, the CDR3 totals 15 amino acids. The CDR3 region is CSARELAESSYERYL.

This clonotype was recorded once. This rearrangement joins TRBV3-1 to TRBJ1-2, with D possibly being TRBD1 (6 bases). With 0 bases removed from V and 8 bases from J, the gap between germline ends came to 16 bases. Germline CDR1 and CDR2: LGHDT and YNNKEL (reference sequence). The CDR3 is 15 residues long. The CDR3 DNA reads as TGTGCCAGCAGCCAAGAGGGGGGGCGCGGGCCAGGCTACACCTTC. Protein sequence: CASSQEGGRGPGYTF.

The chain couples TRBV10-3 to TRBJ2-3; 11 bases agree with TRBD2. Trimming at V came to 2 bases and at J to 2 bases, leaving 3 bases not matched to a gene. The CDR3 is 16 residues long. Per the germline V gene, CDR1 is ENHRY and CDR2 is SYGVKD. The CDR3 loop reads CAISETSGRPTDTQYF. In nucleotides, the CDR3 is TGTGCCATCAGTGAGACTAGCGGGAGACCCACAGATACGCAGTATTTT.

Here the CDR3 reads CATKNTIDTEAFF. As DNA, the CDR3 is TGTGCCACCAAAAATACCATTGACACTGAAGCTTTCTTT. The chain combines TRBV18 with TRBJ1-1; D uncertain. Germline V gives CDR1 KGHSH, CDR2 LQKENI. V was pared by 10 bases and J by 3 bases, with 15 bases between. The CDR3 has 13 amino acids.

On this clonotype itself: This could be a read error, since a much larger clone is one nucleotide away. J is TRBJ2-4 and V is TRBV12-3 or TRBV12-4, with D maybe TRBD1 (5 bases). The CDR3 loop spans 14 amino acids. The CDR3 loop reads CASSQGLLGNMQYF. The DNA for the CDR3 is TGTGCCAGCAGCCAGGGCCTTTTAGGAAACATGCAGTACTTC.

This chain uses TRBV20-1 with TRBJ1-1; 7 bases line up with TRBD1. The CDR3 sequence is 15 residues long. Trimming removed 3 bases from V and 6 bases from J; junction bases left unmatched: 13. In germline, CDR1 is DFQATT, CDR2 SNEGSKA (reference sequence). The CDR3 loop is CSASGPTGSVAEAFF. The CDR3 bases are TGCAGTGCTAGCGGACCGACAGGGTCGGTCGCTGAAGCTTTCTTT.

Only a few counts were recorded for this clonotype. J is TRBJ1-2 and V is TRBV27; 7 nucleotides agree with TRBD1. With 6 bases clipped from V and 7 bases from J, the junction kept 8 bases outside the gene matches. This CDR3 has 13 amino acids. CDR1 is MNHEY and CDR2 is SMNVEV in the germline V gene (reference sequence). This chain's CDR3 is CASRQGGRSGYTF. DNA for the CDR3: TGTGCCAGCAGGCAGGGGGGCCGGAGTGGCTACACCTTC.

The chain joins TRBV11-2 to TRBJ2-2; TRBD2 aligns across 7 bases. There are 15 residues in the CDR3. The trim removed 8 bases at V and 7 bases at J, leaving 13 bases unmatched. The germline CDR1 and CDR2 sequences are SGHAT and FQNNGV. The CDR3 sequence is CASAPSDRTSGELFF. The CDR3 bases are TGTGCCAGCGCCCCCTCGGATAGGACTAGCGGGGAGCTGTTTTTT.

At least ten counts were recorded for this clonotype. This chain joins TRBV28 and TRBJ2-7; D gene uncertain. Germline V gene sequence: CDR1 MDHEN, CDR2 SYDVKM. Between the trimmed V and J ends, which lost 3 bases and 3 bases, there was a span of 3 bases. CDR3 length equals 11 residues. The CDR3: CASSFLYEQYF. CDR3 DNA: TGTGCCAGCAGTTTCCTCTACGAGCAGTACTTC.

The table lists this clonotype with many counts. The genes are TRBV7-8 and TRBJ1-2; 9 nucleotides agree with TRBD1. This CDR3 is built from 14 residues. V lost 5 bases and J lost 7; bases outside the gene matches: 8. CDR1 and CDR2 (germline): SGHVS, FQNEAQ. CDR3 residues: CASSTRQGVSGYTF. The CDR3 DNA reads TGTGCCAGCAGCACGAGACAGGGGGTCTCTGGCTACACCTTC.

This chain uses TRBV24-1 with TRBJ2-1, with D perhaps matching TRBD1 or TRBD2 (5 bases each). This CDR3 has 15 residues. CDR1 KGHDR and CDR2 SFDVKD come from the germline V gene. Trimming removed 8 bases at V and 4 bases at J, with 17 bases between. The chain's CDR3 is CATNAGNEGYNEQFF. The DNA of the CDR3 is TGTGCCACCAACGCAGGGAATGAGGGTTACAATGAGCAGTTCTTC.

On this clonotype: Germline and junction disagree at one end, which may indicate a read error. The rearrangement uses TRBV7-3 and TRBJ1-2, with TRBD1 matching over 9 bases. Germline V gene data show CDR1 as SGHTA and CDR2 as FQGTGA. The CDR3 totals 14 residues. DNA for the CDR3: TGTGCCAGCAGTACGACAGGGGGACACTATGGCCACACCTTC. This translates into CASSTTGGHYGHTF.

The chain links TRBV6-5 to TRBJ1-3, with D perhaps TRBD1 (6 bases). Trimming cost V 5 bases and J 8 bases, with 13 bases left between them. The CDR3 is made up of 13 amino acids. Germline-derived CDR1 and CDR2 are MNHEY and SVGAGI. The CDR3 protein is CASSPGAGYTIYF. The CDR3 bases are TGTGCCAGCAGTCCAGGGGCTGGCTACACCATATATTTT.

This clonotype was detected ten times or more. The V call is TRBV7-2, the J call TRBJ2-1; 12 bases match TRBD2. The germline gives CDR1 SGHTA, CDR2 FQGNSA. V lost 1 base, J lost 9 bases, and 1 base stayed unmatched. The CDR3 runs 14 residues. For the CDR3, the DNA is TGTGCCAGCAGCTTAGGACTAGCGGGAGCTGAGCAGTTCTTC. Amino acids: CASSLGLAGAEQFF.

Ten or more counts support this clonotype. The chain couples TRBV10-3 to TRBJ1-1; possible D gene TRBD1, 6 bases. Trimming cost V 3 bases and J 3 bases, with 8 bases left between them. Germline assignment: CDR1 ENHRY and CDR2 SYGVKD. The CDR3 loop spans 13 amino acids. The CDR3 region has the DNA TGTGCCATCAGTGAAAGGGGGGACACTGAAGCTTTCTTT. As protein: CAISERGDTEAFF.